A selection of T cell receptor beta chains follows, all from one sample in a study of OX40 agonist ivuxolimab in advanced cancers. Clones were read by immunoSEQ multiplex PCR, and TCRdb kept only the in-frame ones, dropping some. This sample carries about 30,000 clones, about 93% of them seen once, and the ten largest clones take approximately 4.8%. The sample was CD4+ or CD8+ T cells sorted from blood, taken in a trial of the OX40 agonist ivuxolimab. These receptors all stem from an adult with an advanced solid tumor such as melanoma, head and neck, liver or kidney cancer. Both conserved end residues are part of each CDR3. A row's size may be missing; if present it is once, few, many or a size class.

CDR3,size,V
CSVAGQGGEQYF,.,TRBV29-1
CARQARFYYEQYF,.,TRBV5-3
CASSYRHYPRGLQETQYF,once,TRBV27
CASRQGTRSPLHF,.,TRBV6-5
CATSRDWSSGANVLTF,once,TRBV15
CASSSWTGDDTEAFF,.,TRBV19
CASSLGGNLAGELFF,.,TRBV7-9
CASSLSPAGAGETQYF,.,TRBV7-9
CASSPDRYSYGYTF,once,TRBV7-9
CSVTRWGGSYQETQYF,.,TRBV29-1
CASSREPLAGGGETQYF,.,TRBV4-3
CASSGGRGEQFF,.,TRBV5-8
CASSLLGVNQPQHF,.,TRBV27
CASRETGVSYEQYF,.,TRBV7-9
CASSNRQTSGNTIYF,.,TRBV21-1
CASIHTPRTEAFF,.,TRBV6-6
CASSVGSTASGEQYF,.,TRBV9
CASSSQTGLYEQYF,.,TRBV7-9
CSVEDPNAGDRLYNEQFF,.,TRBV29-1